A single sample gave rise to the 9 T cell receptor beta chains below, sequenced in a study of T-cell reconstitution after alpha-beta-depleted transplantation in children. TCRbeta library preparation incorporated unique molecular identifiers. A single record per CDR3 protein comes from TCRdb applying MiXCR to the PCR reads. Of 350,000 to 400,000 distinct CDR3 sequences listed, about an eighth were seen once; the top ten hold roughly 4.3%. Sequencing was performed on PBMCs, taken from the stem cell graft. These receptors all come from a human donor who donated a stem cell graft to a child with Fanconi anemia.

Notes on this clonotype: This could be a read error, since a much larger clone is one nucleotide away. The chain links TRBV20-1 to TRBJ1-4; D call uncertain. Germline CDR1 reads DFQATT; CDR2 reads SNEGSKA (reference sequence). The CDR3 loop spans 14 amino acids. CDR3 DNA sequence: TGCAGTGCTAGAGCGGTCATAGGAGATGAAAAAATGTTTTTT. Translated, it gives CSARAVIGDEKMFF.

This clonotype was recorded a few times. The J gene is TRBJ2-2, the V gene TRBV5-1, with D tentatively TRBD2 (6 bases). The CDR3 is made up of 15 amino acids. CDR1 is SGHRS and CDR2 is YFSETQ in the germline V gene. Trimming took off 4 bases at V and 2 bases at J, with 12 bases between the two ends. DNA for the CDR3: TGCGCCAGCAGCCCGGGAGTGGGAAACACCGGGGAGCTGTTTTTT. Protein sequence: CASSPGVGNTGELFF. Full variable domain (remainder filled in from reference TRBV5-1 and TRBJ2-2): KAGVTQTPRYLIKTRGQQVTLSCSPISGHRSVSWYQQTPGQGLQFLFEYFSETQRNKGNFPGRFSGRQFSNSRSEMNVSTLELGDSALYLCASSPGVGNTGELFFGEGSRLTVL.

This clonotype was found a few times. The chain joins TRBV18 to TRBJ2-1, with 10 bases that match TRBD2. The germline CDR1 and CDR2 sequences are KGHSH and LQKENI. V lost 3 bases to trimming and J lost 7 bases; unmatched junction nucleotides: 6. The CDR3 runs to 15 residues. Written as DNA, the CDR3 is TGTGCCAGCTCACCCGGGACTAGCGTCAATAATGAGCAGTTCTTC. It is translated as CASSPGTSVNNEQFF.

This clonotype was seen many times. The rearrangement links TRBV4-3 to TRBJ1-4, with 10 positions matching TRBD1. The CDR3 contains 17 residues. The V segment lost 1 base and the J segment 8 bases; nucleotides outside the gene matches: 10. The germline V gene has CDR1 LGHNA and CDR2 YSLEER. DNA of the CDR3: TGCGCCAGCAGCCAAGTACTCTTCGGGACAGGGGAAGAAAAACTGTTTTTT. Amino acids: CASSQVLFGTGEEKLFF.

The gene calls are TRBV10-3 and TRBJ2-2, with D perhaps given as TRBD1 or TRBD2 (5 bases each). This CDR3 spans 17 amino acids. Trimming stripped 4 bases from V and 5 bases from J, with 20 bases between. Per germline, CDR1 ENHRY and CDR2 SYGVKD. In DNA form, the CDR3 reads TGTGCCATCAGTGCGGTGCAGGGAGAACTCAGAACCGGGGAGCTGTTTTTT. This codes for CAISAVQGELRTGELFF.

The J gene is TRBJ2-2, the V gene TRBV9; D not certain. V lost 4 bases to trimming and J lost 8 bases, with 15 bases between them. Per germline, CDR1 SGDLS and CDR2 YYNGEE. This CDR3 contains 14 residues. CDR3 protein: CASSSFTTAGELFF. CDR3 bases: TGTGCCAGCAGCAGCTTTACTACCGCTGGGGAGCTGTTTTTT.

This clonotype appeared many times. The chain recombines TRBV20-1 with TRBJ2-3; maybe TRBD2 (7 bases). The CDR3 loop spans 12 amino acids. Trimming took off 7 bases at V and 4 bases at J, with 12 bases between the two ends. Germline CDR1 and CDR2: DFQATT and SNEGSKA (reference sequence). The CDR3: CSVGGQADTQYF. In DNA, the CDR3 is TGCAGTGTCGGGGGGCAGGCAGATACGCAGTATTTT.

CDR3 residues: CASSEWPGQGGNIQYF. Written as DNA, the CDR3 is TGCGCCAGCAGTGAGTGGCCGGGACAGGGTGGGAACATTCAGTACTTC. V usage is TRBV10-2 and J usage is TRBJ2-4; TRBD1 aligns across 9 bases. There are 16 residues in the CDR3. Trimming cost V 1 base and J 7 bases; bases outside gene matches: 8. From germline, CDR1 is WSHSY and CDR2 SAAADI.

This clonotype was found many times. V and J are TRBV5-1 and TRBJ2-7; D is ambiguous. From germline, CDR1 is SGHRS and CDR2 YFSETQ. V lost 2 bases, J lost 5 bases, and 11 bases lay in between. This CDR3 has 13 residues. The CDR3 DNA is TGCGCCAGCAGCTTCGGCCCGGGCAACGAGCAGTACTTC. Translating gives CASSFGPGNEQYF.